This note documents a single T cell receptor beta chain sequence. These data are taken from a study of OX40 agonist ivuxolimab in advanced cancers. Study-wide context: Ivuxolimab, an agonistic anti-OX40 (CD134) antibody, was given to patients.

This CDR3 region has 13 residues. Looked up from germline, CDR1 is SGHVS and CDR2 is FNYEAQ. The V gene lost 1 base and the J gene lost 9 bases, with 10 bases spanning the gap. This table comes from immunoSEQ multiplex PCR, and its TCRdb copy is limited to in-frame clones, with some not included. The table records fewer than 80,000 clones, 75% to 90% of them present only once. The rearrangement joins TRBV7-6 to TRBJ1-5, with a weak D call TRBD1 (6 bases). The sequence was obtained from an adult with an advanced solid tumor such as melanoma, head and neck, liver or kidney cancer. The sequenced sample was CD4+ or CD8+ T cells sorted from blood, obtained in a trial of the OX40 agonist ivuxolimab. The CDR3 region has the DNA TGTGCCAGCAGCTTAGGCAGGGGAACGCCCCAGCATTTT. Translated, it gives CASSLGRGTPQHF.